The 27 T cell receptor beta chains presented below share a single source sample, sequenced in a study of CD8 T cells in Susac syndrome (dated by TCRdb to between 2017 and 2020). To prepare the library, the immunoSEQ multiplex PCR assay was applied. RNA was extracted with the RNeasy kit and about 0.5 to 1 ug was reverse transcribed using random hexamers. The public reads were run again by TCRdb, first through fastp at Q25 and then through MiXCR, and only productive beta chains were kept. Entries are consolidated by CDR3 protein sequence, retaining the most common genes and DNA. The sample includes 84,000 or so distinct CDR3 sequences, with approximately 95% observed a single time. The ten largest clonotypes hold about 0.9% of the sample. The sequenced sample was CD8+ T cells from PBMCs. These receptors came from a human donor with Susac syndrome.

The CDR3 coding sequence is TGTGCCAGTAGTGATGTTGGAAACACCATATATTTT. Encoded protein: CASSDVGNTIYF. This rearrangement joins TRBV19 to TRBJ1-3; no clear D gene. V dropped 5 bases and J dropped 3 bases, with 5 bases sitting between them. The CDR3 consists of 12 residues. The germline CDR1 and CDR2 sequences are LNHDA and SQIVND (reference sequence).

The chain couples TRBV27 to TRBJ2-7, with D possibly called TRBD1 or TRBD2 (5 bases each). The germline V gene has CDR1 MNHEY and CDR2 SMNVEV (reference sequence). V lost 3 bases and J 3 bases, leaving 15 bases between the germline ends. The CDR3 extends over 15 amino acids. The chain's CDR3 is CASSFDGAGGYEQYF. The CDR3 nucleotides read TGTGCCAGCAGTTTTGATGGGGCTGGGGGCTACGAGCAGTACTTC.

The chain links TRBV20-1 to TRBJ2-1; D gene uncertain. V lost 7 bases, J lost 0 bases, and 4 bases lay in between. The CDR3 sequence is 11 residues long. CDR1 and CDR2 from the germline V gene are DFQATT and SNEGSKA (reference sequence). The CDR3 is CSGVSYNEQFF. The CDR3 DNA reads as TGCAGTGGGGTCTCCTACAATGAGCAGTTCTTC.

This chain links TRBV5-6 with TRBJ2-7; 7 bases are shared with TRBD2. Germline V gene lookup returns CDR1 SGHDT and CDR2 YYEEEE. Trimming removed 6 bases from V and 1 base from J; junction bases left unmatched: 7. This CDR3 region has 14 residues. CDR3 sequence (DNA): TGTGCCAGCAAACACCGGGACTATTCCTACGAGCAGTACTTC. Translated: CASKHRDYSYEQYF.

The genes are TRBV7-9 and TRBJ2-1; 7 bases are a match to TRBD2. CDR3 length equals 13 residues. CDR1 SEHNR and CDR2 FQNEAQ come from the germline V gene (reference sequence). The V segment lost 7 bases and the J segment 7 bases; nucleotides outside the gene matches: 7. CDR3 sequence: CASTPAGDNEQFF. Here the CDR3 DNA reads TGTGCCAGCACCCCCGCGGGGGATAATGAGCAGTTCTTC.

The CDR3 sequence: CASSLASGGPQETQYF. The CDR3, as DNA: TGTGCCAGCAGCTTAGCCAGCGGGGGGCCCCAAGAGACCCAGTACTTC. The chain carries TRBV7-9 and TRBJ2-5; 9 bases are shared with TRBD2. From germline, CDR1 is SEHNR and CDR2 FQNEAQ (reference sequence). The CDR3 is 16 residues long. The V segment lost 0 bases and the J segment 1 base; nucleotides outside the gene matches: 3. The entire variable domain, with the rest obtained from reference TRBV7-9 and TRBJ2-5, is as follows: DTGVSQNPRHKITKRGQNVTFRCDPISEHNRLYWYRQTLGQGPEFLTYFQNEAQLEKSRLLSDRFSAERPKGSFSTLEIQRTEQGDSAMYLCASSLASGGPQETQYFGPGTRLLVL.

The CDR3 loop reads CASSAVSGELFF. The CDR3 nucleotides read TGTGCCAGCAGCGCGGTTTCCGGGGAGCTGTTTTTT. J is TRBJ2-2 and V is TRBV7-8; D remains ambiguous. This CDR3 comprises 12 residues. The V gene's germline CDR1 is SGHVS and CDR2 FQNEAQ. The ends were cut back, 5 bases at V and 6 bases at J, with 7 bases in the middle.

V gene TRBV9 combines with J gene TRBJ2-7; D is perhaps TRBD1 or TRBD2 (5 bases each). This CDR3 is 21 amino acids long. CDR1 is SGDLS and CDR2 is YYNGEE in the germline V gene. V was trimmed by 4 bases and J by 6 bases, leaving 38 bases between them. CDR3 residues: CASSPLPGTSGPGGTGREQYF. In DNA form, the CDR3 reads TGTGCCAGCAGCCCACTGCCGGGTACATCGGGGCCCGGCGGAACGGGGCGCGAGCAGTACTTC. The variable domain in full, with the rest retrieved from reference TRBV9 and TRBJ2-7, is DSGVTQTPKHLITATGQRVTLRCSPRSGDLSVYWYQQSLDQGLQFLIQYYNGEERAKGNILERFSAQQFPDLHSELNLSSLELGDSALYFCASSPLPGTSGPGGTGREQYFGPGTRLTVT.

The chain links TRBV3-1 to TRBJ2-7; 7 bases map to TRBD1. Germline trimming cut 0 bases from V and 5 bases from J; bases unmatched to any gene: 4. Germline V lookup: CDR1 LGHDT, CDR2 YNNKEL (reference sequence). The CDR3 spans 14 residues. CDR3 nucleotide sequence: TGTGCCAGCAGCCAAGACAGGGGGAAGGACGAGCAGTACTTC. Translation gives CASSQDRGKDEQYF.

The chain recombines TRBV27 with TRBJ1-5; D not resolved. Germline V gene data show CDR1 as MNHEY and CDR2 as SMNVEV (reference sequence). V was shortened by 5 bases and J by 2 bases, with 13 bases between the two germline ends. CDR3 length: 15 amino acids. CDR3 sequence reads: CASSAEIVGNQPQHF. The CDR3 DNA reads as TGTGCCAGCAGTGCCGAGATCGTGGGCAATCAGCCCCAGCATTTT.

This clonotype has only one observation. The chain uses TRBV3-1 and TRBJ2-3; TRBD2 matches at 8 bases. The CDR3 runs to 15 residues. Germline V gene sequence: CDR1 LGHDT, CDR2 YNNKEL (reference sequence). The junction had 5 bases not matched to a gene; V was cut back by 2 bases and J by 4 bases. CDR3 bases: TGTGCCAGCAGCCAATTGAACGGGAGGGCAGATACGCAGTATTTT. It specifies CASSQLNGRADTQYF.

The J gene is TRBJ2-7, the V gene TRBV6-5, with 7 bases lining up with TRBD2. Trimming at V came to 4 bases and at J to 4 bases, leaving 7 bases not matched to a gene. The CDR3 length is 14 residues. Germline V gives CDR1 MNHEY, CDR2 SVGAGI. The CDR3 DNA reads TGTGCCAGCAGTTCGGGAGGAGAGGAGTACGAGCAGTACTTC. It specifies CASSSGGEEYEQYF.

The gene calls are TRBV6-5 and TRBJ2-3; D may be TRBD1 (6 bases). This CDR3 region has 14 residues. V lost 6 bases and J lost 8, with 18 bases in between. Germline CDR1 reads MNHEY; CDR2 reads SVGAGI. The CDR3 reads CASSHDEGVVTQYF. The CDR3 coding sequence is TGTGCCAGCAGCCACGACGAGGGGGTTGTTACGCAGTATTTT.

The chain uses TRBV5-1 and TRBJ2-3; 11 nucleotides align to TRBD2. Germline trimming cut 4 bases from V and 6 bases from J; bases unmatched to any gene: 10. The CDR3 runs to 16 residues. CDR1 is SGHRS, CDR2 YFSETQ, per germline. The CDR3 region is CASSQSSGGALDTQYF. CDR3 DNA sequence: TGCGCCAGCAGCCAGAGTAGCGGGGGGGCTTTGGATACGCAGTATTTT.

The chain is built from TRBV3-1 and TRBJ2-7; D is unclear. Trimming pared 4 bases from V and 2 bases from J, leaving 9 bases between. This CDR3 has 13 amino acids. In germline, CDR1 is LGHDT, CDR2 YNNKEL (reference sequence). CDR3 DNA: TGTGCCAGCAGCCTAGGACCGGCCTACGAGCAGTACTTC. Encoded protein: CASSLGPAYEQYF.

V is TRBV2 and J is TRBJ2-7; TRBD2 matches at 13 bases. Trimming cost V 8 bases and J 7 bases; bases outside gene matches: 5. In germline, CDR1 is SNHLY, CDR2 FYNNEI. This CDR3 contains 13 residues. The CDR3 sequence is CASGGLAGREQYF. CDR3 nucleotides: TGTGCCAGCGGGGGACTAGCGGGGAGGGAGCAGTACTTC.

The chain has TRBV12-3 or TRBV12-4 and TRBJ2-1; D remains unclear. V was shortened by 5 bases and J by 8 bases, with 10 bases between the two germline ends. The CDR3 has 12 residues. The CDR3 region has the DNA TGTGCCAGCAGTCCGAGGTCCCATGAGCAGTTCTTC. Amino acids: CASSPRSHEQFF.

This clonotype was recorded once. V is TRBV28 and J is TRBJ2-1; no definite D call. Per germline, CDR1 MDHEN and CDR2 SYDVKM. The V end was cut by 5 bases, the J end by 7 bases, with 15 bases between. The CDR3 runs 14 residues. This CDR3 reads CASSLGCFGNEQFF. Here the CDR3 DNA reads TGTGCCAGCAGTCTAGGGTGTTTTGGAAATGAGCAGTTCTTC.

The chain employs TRBV12-3 or TRBV12-4 and TRBJ2-1; D ambiguous. Trimming pared 4 bases from V and 3 bases from J, leaving 13 bases between. The CDR3 loop spans 15 amino acids. This CDR3 is CASSSKQAYYNEQFF. Written as DNA, the CDR3 is TGTGCCAGCAGTTCCAAACAAGCGTACTACAATGAGCAGTTCTTC.

This rearrangement joins TRBV12-3 or TRBV12-4 to TRBJ2-1; D possibly corresponds to TRBD2 (5 bases). V was shortened by 8 bases and J by 5 bases, with 13 bases between the two germline ends. CDR3 length: 13 residues. CDR3 sequence reads: CASGVWENNEQFF. CDR3 nucleotide sequence: TGTGCCAGCGGGGTTTGGGAGAACAATGAGCAGTTCTTC.

This chain connects TRBV5-4 to TRBJ2-1; D unclear. The CDR3 sequence is 15 residues long. From germline, CDR1 is SGHNT and CDR2 YYREEE (reference sequence). Trimming stripped 4 bases from V and 5 bases from J, with 16 bases between. CDR3 nucleotide sequence: TGTGCCAGCAGCCCTGGGCCTAATTGGGACAATGAGCAGTTCTTC. It yields the protein CASSPGPNWDNEQFF.

The chain uses TRBV29-1 and TRBJ2-7; no clear D gene. V was clipped by 7 bases and J by 6 bases, with 13 bases between them. Germline V gene data show CDR1 as SQVTM and CDR2 as ANQGSEA. The CDR3 is 11 residues long. DNA for the CDR3: TGCAGCGGGCGGTATTCCGGCGAGCAGTACTTC. Amino acids: CSGRYSGEQYF.

This chain connects TRBV19 to TRBJ1-1, with D hard to call. Germline-derived CDR1 and CDR2 are LNHDA and SQIVND (reference sequence). There are 11 residues in the CDR3. V was shortened by 6 bases and J by 2 bases, with 4 bases between the two germline ends. CDR3 bases: TGTGCCAGTAGAGGAAACACTGAAGCTTTCTTT. It yields the protein CASRGNTEAFF.

This chain uses TRBV30 with TRBJ2-1; D call uncertain. Trimming removed 0 bases from V and 7 bases from J, with 10 bases in between. The CDR3 loop spans 13 amino acids. The germline CDR1 and CDR2 sequences are GTSNPN and SVGIG (reference sequence). The CDR3 bases are TGTGCCTGGAGTGTAGGAGCCCCGAATGAGCAGTTCTTC. Amino acid sequence: CAWSVGAPNEQFF. Drawing the rest from reference TRBV30 and TRBJ2-1, the complete variable domain is SQTIHQWPATLVQPVGSPLSLECTVEGTSNPNLYWYRQAAGRGLQLLFYSVGIGQISSEVPQNLSASRPQDRQFILSSKKLLLSDSGFYLCAWSVGAPNEQFFGPGTRLTVL.

The chain couples TRBV11-2 to TRBJ2-2; the D gene could be TRBD1 or TRBD2 (5 bases each). Germline assignment: CDR1 SGHAT and CDR2 FQNNGV. The CDR3 spans 17 residues. The V gene lost 5 bases and the J gene lost 1 base, with 17 bases spanning the gap. The DNA of the CDR3 is TGTGCCAGCAGCCTGATCGCCGGGACGGGGAACACCGGGGAGCTGTTTTTT. This sequence encodes CASSLIAGTGNTGELFF.

The chain combines TRBV4-2 with TRBJ2-1; D unresolved. CDR1 LGHNA and CDR2 YNFKEQ come from the germline V gene. The CDR3 length is 17 residues. Trimming removed 0 bases at V and 0 bases at J, with 12 bases between. The CDR3 nucleotides read TGTGCCAGCAGCCAAGAAGGAGCTTTTAGCTCCTACAATGAGCAGTTCTTC. Protein product: CASSQEGAFSSYNEQFF.

The chain carries TRBV7-8 and TRBJ2-1; 8 bases match TRBD2. Trimming at V came to 5 bases and at J to 1 base, leaving 7 bases not matched to a gene. In germline, CDR1 is SGHVS, CDR2 FQNEAQ. This CDR3 has 16 residues. Here the CDR3 reads CASSPRAGESYNEQFF. The DNA of the CDR3 is TGTGCCAGCAGCCCTCGAGCGGGAGAGTCCTACAATGAGCAGTTCTTC.